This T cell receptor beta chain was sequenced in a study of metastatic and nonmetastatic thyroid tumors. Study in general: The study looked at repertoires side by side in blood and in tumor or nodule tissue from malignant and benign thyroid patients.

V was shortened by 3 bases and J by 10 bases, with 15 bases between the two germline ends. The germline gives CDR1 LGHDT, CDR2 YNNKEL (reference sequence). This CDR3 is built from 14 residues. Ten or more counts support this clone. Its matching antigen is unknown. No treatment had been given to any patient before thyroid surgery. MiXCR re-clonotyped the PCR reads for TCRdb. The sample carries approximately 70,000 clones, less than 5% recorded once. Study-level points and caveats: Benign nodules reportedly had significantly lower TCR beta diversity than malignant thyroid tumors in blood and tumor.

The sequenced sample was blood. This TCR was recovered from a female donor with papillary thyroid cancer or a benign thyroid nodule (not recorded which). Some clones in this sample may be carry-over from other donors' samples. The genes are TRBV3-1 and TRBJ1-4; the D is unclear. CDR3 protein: CASSHLEERVKLFF. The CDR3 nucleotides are TGTGCCAGCAGCCACTTAGAGGAAAGGGTAAAACTGTTTTTT. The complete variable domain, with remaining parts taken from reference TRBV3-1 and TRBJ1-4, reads DTAVSQTPKYLVTQMGNDKSIKCEQNLGHDTMYWYKQDSKKFLKIMFSYNNKELIINETVPNRFSPKSPDKAHLNLHINSLELGDSAVYFCASSHLEERVKLFFGSGTQLSVL.